Sequencing of this T cell receptor (beta chain) was carried out in a study of beta chain features in type 1 diabetes. Study as a whole: In age, gender and cell yields, patients were similar to healthy donors.

Between the trimmed V and J ends, which lost 0 bases and 5 bases, there was a span of 8 bases. CDR1 is SGHDN and CDR2 is FVKESK in the germline V gene. The CDR3 loop spans 15 amino acids. As every portion of the isolated RNA was reverse transcribed, the sequencing read expressed TCRB transcripts. Profiled with immunoSEQ multiplex PCR; TCRdb holds only in-frame clones, not every one. The data show around 300,000 clones, roughly 8% seen once. The specimen sequenced was central memory CD4+ T cells from blood. The origin of this receptor is a woman aged 18-35 years in good health. The J gene is TRBJ1-6, the V gene TRBV14, with D possibly being TRBD1 (6 bases). The CDR3 here is CASSQDRGDNSPLHF. The DNA for the CDR3 is TGTGCCAGCAGCCAAGACAGGGGCGATAATTCACCCCTCCACTTT.